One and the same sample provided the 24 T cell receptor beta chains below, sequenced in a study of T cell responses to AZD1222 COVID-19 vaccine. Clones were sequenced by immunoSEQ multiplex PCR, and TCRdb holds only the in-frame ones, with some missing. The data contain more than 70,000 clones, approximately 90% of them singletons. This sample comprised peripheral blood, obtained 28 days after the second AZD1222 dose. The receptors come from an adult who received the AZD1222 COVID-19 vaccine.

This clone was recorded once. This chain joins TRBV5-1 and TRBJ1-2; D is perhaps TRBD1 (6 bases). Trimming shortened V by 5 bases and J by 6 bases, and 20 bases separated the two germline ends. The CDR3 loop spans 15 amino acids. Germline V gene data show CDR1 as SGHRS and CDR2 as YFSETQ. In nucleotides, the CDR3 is TGCGCCAGCAGGCCTGCCCCAAACAGGGAAGATGGCTACACCTTC. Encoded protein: CASRPAPNREDGYTF.

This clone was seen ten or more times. The CDR3 is CASTSSRGLLSYEQYF. The CDR3 DNA follows: TGTGCCAGCACCTCTAGCCGAGGACTACTCTCCTACGAGCAGTACTTC. The V gene is TRBV7-2, the J gene TRBJ2-7; weak D call: TRBD2 (6 bases). The length of the CDR3 is 16 residues. Deletions cut 7 bases from V and 0 bases from J, with 19 bases between. Germline-derived CDR1 and CDR2 are SGHTA and FQGNSA.

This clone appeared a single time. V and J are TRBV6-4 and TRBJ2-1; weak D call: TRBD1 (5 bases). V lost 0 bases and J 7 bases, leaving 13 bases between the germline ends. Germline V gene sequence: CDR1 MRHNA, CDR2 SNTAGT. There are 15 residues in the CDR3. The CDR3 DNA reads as TGTGCCAGCAGTGACTCGGCAGGGTCTGGGAATGAGCAGTTCTTC. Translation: CASSDSAGSGNEQFF.

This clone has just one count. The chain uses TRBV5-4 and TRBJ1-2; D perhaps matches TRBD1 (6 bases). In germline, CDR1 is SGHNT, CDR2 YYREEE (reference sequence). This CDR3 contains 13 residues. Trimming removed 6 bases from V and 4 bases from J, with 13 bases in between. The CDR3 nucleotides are TGTGCCAGCAATCAAGGGGGGAGCTATGGCTACACCTTC. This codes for CASNQGGSYGYTF.

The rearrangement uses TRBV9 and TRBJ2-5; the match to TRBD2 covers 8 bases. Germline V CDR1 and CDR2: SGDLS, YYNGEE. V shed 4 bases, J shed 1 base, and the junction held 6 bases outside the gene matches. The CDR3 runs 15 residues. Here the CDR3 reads CASSTSTSVQETQYF. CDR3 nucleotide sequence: TGTGCCAGCAGCACTTCGACTAGCGTCCAAGAGACCCAGTACTTC.

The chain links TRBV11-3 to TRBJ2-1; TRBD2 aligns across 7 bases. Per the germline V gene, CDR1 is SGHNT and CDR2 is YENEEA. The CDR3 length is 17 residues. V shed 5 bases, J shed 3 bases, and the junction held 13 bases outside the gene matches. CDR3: CASSPLRWGGYYNEQFF. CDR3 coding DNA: TGTGCCAGCAGCCCGTTACGATGGGGGGGATACTACAATGAGCAGTTCTTC.

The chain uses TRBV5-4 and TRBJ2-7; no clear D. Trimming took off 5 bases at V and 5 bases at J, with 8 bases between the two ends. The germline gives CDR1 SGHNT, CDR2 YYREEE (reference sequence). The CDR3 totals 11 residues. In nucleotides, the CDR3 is TGTGCCAGCAGTCGCAGTAACGAGCAGTACTTC. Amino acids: CASSRSNEQYF.

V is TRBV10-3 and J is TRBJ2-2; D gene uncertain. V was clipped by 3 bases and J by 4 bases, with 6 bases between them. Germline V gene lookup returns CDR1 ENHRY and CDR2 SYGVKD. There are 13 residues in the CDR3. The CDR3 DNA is TGTGCCATCAGTGATGTTGGCACCGGGGAGCTGTTTTTT. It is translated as CAISDVGTGELFF.

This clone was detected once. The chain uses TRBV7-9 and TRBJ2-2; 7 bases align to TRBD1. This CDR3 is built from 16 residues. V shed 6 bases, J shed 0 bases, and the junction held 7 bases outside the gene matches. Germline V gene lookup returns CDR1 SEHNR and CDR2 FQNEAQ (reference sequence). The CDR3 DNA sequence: TGTGCCAGCAGGAGGAGGCAGGGGGCGAACACCGGGGAGCTGTTTTTT. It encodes CASRRRQGANTGELFF.

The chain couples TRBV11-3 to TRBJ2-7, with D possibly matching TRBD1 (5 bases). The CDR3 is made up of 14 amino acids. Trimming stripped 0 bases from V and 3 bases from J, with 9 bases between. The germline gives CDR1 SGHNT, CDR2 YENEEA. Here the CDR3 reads CASSLEGANYEQYF. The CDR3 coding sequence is TGTGCCAGCAGCTTAGAAGGGGCTAACTACGAGCAGTACTTC.

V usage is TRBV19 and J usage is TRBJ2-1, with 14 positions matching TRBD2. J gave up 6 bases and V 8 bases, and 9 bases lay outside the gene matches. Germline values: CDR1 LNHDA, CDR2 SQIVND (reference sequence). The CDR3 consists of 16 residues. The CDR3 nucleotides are TGTGCCAGTGGGAGACTAGCGGGAGGGAATTCCAATGAGCAGTTCTTC. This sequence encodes CASGRLAGGNSNEQFF.

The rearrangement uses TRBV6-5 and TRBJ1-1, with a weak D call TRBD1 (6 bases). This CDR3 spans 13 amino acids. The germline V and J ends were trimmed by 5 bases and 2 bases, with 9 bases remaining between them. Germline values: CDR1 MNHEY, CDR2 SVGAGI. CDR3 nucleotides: TGTGCCAGCAGTATGACAGGTAACACTGAAGCTTTCTTT. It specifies CASSMTGNTEAFF.

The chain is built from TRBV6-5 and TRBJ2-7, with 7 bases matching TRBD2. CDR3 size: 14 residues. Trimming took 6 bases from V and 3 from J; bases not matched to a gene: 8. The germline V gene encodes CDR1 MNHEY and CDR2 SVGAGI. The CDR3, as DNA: TGTGCCAGCAGCCGGGACTATTCAATCTACGAGCAGTACTTC. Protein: CASSRDYSIYEQYF.

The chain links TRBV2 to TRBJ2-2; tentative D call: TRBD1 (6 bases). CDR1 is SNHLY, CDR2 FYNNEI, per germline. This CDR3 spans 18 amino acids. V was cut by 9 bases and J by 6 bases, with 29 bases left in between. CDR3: CARGAQGGQGNSAGELFF. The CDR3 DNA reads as TGTGCCAGGGGGGCTCAAGGAGGCCAGGGGAACTCCGCCGGGGAGCTGTTTTTT.

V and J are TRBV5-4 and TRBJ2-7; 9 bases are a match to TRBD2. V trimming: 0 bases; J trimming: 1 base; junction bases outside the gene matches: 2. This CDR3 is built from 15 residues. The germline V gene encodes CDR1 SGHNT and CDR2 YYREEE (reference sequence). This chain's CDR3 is CASSLGSGRSYEQYF. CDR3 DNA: TGTGCCAGCAGCTTGGGTAGCGGGAGATCCTACGAGCAGTACTTC.

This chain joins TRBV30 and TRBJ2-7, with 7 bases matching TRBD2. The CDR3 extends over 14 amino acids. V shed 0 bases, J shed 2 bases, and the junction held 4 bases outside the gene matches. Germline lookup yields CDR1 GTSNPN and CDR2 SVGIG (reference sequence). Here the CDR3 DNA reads TGTGCCTGGAGTGTTGGCGGGAGCACCTACGAGCAGTACTTC. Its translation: CAWSVGGSTYEQYF.

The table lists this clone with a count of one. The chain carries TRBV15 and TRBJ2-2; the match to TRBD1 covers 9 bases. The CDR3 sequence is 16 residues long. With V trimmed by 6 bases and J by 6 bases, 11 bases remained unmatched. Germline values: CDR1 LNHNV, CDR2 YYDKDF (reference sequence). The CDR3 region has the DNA TGTGCCACCAGTCACTCCGGGACAGGGTTCGCCGGGGAGCTGTTTTTT. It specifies CATSHSGTGFAGELFF.

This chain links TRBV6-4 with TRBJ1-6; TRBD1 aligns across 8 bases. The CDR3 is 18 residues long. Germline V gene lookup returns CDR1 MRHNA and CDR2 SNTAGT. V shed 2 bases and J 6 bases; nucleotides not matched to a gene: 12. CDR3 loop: CASSDKDRVNVANSPLHF. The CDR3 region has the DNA TGTGCCAGCAGTGACAAGGACAGGGTAAATGTTGCTAATTCACCCCTCCACTTT.

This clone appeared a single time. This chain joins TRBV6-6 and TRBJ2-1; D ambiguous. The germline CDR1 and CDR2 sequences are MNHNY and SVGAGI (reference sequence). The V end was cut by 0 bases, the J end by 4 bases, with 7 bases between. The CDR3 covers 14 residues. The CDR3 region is CASSYSTAYNEQFF. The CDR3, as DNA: TGTGCCAGCAGTTACTCGACGGCTTACAATGAGCAGTTCTTC.

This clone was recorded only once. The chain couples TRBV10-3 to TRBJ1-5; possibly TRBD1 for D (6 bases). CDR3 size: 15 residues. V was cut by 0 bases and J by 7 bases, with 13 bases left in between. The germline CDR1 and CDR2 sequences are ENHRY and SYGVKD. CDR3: CAISESSGANQPQHF. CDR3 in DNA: TGTGCCATCAGTGAGTCTTCAGGGGCCAACCAGCCCCAGCATTTT.

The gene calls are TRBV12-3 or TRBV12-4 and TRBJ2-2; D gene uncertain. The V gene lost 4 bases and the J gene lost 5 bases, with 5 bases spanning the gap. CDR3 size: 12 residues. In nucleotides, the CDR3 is TGTGCCAGCAGTTCTTTTACCGGGGAGCTGTTTTTT. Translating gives CASSSFTGELFF.

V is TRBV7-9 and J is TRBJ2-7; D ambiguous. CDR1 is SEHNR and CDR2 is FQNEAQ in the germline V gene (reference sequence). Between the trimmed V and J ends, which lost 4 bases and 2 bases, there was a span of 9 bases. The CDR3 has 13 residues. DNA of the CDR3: TGTGCCAGCAGCTCCCTCAGCACCTACGAGCAGTACTTC. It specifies CASSSLSTYEQYF.

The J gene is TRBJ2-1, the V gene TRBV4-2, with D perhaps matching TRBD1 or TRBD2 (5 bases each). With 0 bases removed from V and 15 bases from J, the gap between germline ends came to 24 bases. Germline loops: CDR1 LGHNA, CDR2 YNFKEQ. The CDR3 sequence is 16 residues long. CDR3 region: CASSQDTPGAPPQAFF. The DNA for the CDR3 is TGTGCCAGCAGCCAAGATACCCCCGGGGCGCCCCCTCAGGCGTTCTTC.

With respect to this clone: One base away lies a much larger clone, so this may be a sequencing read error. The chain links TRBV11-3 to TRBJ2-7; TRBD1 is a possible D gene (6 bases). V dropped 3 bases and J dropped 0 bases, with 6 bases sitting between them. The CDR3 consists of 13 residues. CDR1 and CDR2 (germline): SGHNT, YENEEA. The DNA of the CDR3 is TGTGCCAGCAGCTTGGACAGCTCCTACGAGCAGTACTTC. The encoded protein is CASSLDSSYEQYF.